This T cell receptor beta chain is drawn from a study of tumor and adjacent non-tumor tissue in lung cancer. The template was RNA from unsorted bulk tissue. The normal lung tissue was taken more than 3 cm from the tumor edge. A modified ARM-PCR protocol with three rounds of nested PCR amplified TCRbeta. TCRdb re-analysed the multiplex PCR reads in MiXCR, keeping a single row per CDR3 protein. Of tens of thousands of distinct CDR3 sequences detected, 65% to 75% appear once; the ten largest clones hold roughly a quarter. Germline lookup yields CDR1 DFQATT and CDR2 SNEGSKA (reference sequence). The CDR3 has 14 residues. Comments on this clonotype: One junction end disagrees with the germline gene, perhaps due to a read error.

The rearrangement links TRBV20-1 to TRBJ2-1, with TRBD2 matching 8 bases. Sequencing input: distant non-tumor lung tissue. The receptor was derived from a woman in her forties or fifties with non-small cell lung cancer. DNA of the CDR3: TGCAATGCTATAAGCGGGAGAGTGGAGGGTGAGCAGTTCTTC. It is translated as CNAISGRVEGEQFF.